This T cell receptor beta chain stems from a study of patients and donors after allogeneic stem cell transplantation. MiXCR, applied by TCRdb to the RT-PCR reads, yields one record per CDR3 protein. This sample has 90,000 to 130,000 distinct CDR3 sequences, with 35% found just once. The ends were cut back, 2 bases at V and 4 bases at J, with 10 bases in the middle. The CDR3 contains 14 residues. The germline V gene encodes CDR1 SGHTA and CDR2 FQGNSA. The specimen sequenced was blood, either unsorted or a sorted T cell fraction (not recorded which). The V call is TRBV7-2, the J call TRBJ2-3; D unresolved. The TCR sequence derives from a human donor who was either an allogeneic HSCT recipient or a stem cell or donor lymphocyte infusion donor (not recorded which). It is not recorded whose cells these are; they may come from a transplant donor. CDR3 sequence reads: CASSLLPNSDTQYF. The CDR3 nucleotides are TGTGCCAGCAGCTTACTGCCGAACTCAGATACGCAGTATTTT.